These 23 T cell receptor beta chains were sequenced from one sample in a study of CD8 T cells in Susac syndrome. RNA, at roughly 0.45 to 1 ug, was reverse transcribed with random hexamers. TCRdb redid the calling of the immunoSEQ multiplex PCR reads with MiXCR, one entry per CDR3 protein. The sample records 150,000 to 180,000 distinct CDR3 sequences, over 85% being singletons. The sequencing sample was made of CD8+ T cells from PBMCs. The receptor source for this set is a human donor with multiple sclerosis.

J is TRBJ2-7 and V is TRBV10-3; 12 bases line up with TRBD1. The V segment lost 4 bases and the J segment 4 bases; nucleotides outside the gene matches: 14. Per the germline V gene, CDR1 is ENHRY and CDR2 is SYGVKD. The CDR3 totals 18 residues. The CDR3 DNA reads TGTGCCATCAGTGGGCCGGGACAGGGGGCTTCGTTTGGGTACGAGCAGTACTTC. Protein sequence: CAISGPGQGASFGYEQYF.

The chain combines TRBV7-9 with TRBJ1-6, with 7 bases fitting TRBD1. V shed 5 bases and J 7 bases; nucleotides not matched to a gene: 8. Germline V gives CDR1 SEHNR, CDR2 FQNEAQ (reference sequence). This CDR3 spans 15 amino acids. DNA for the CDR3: TGTGCCAGCAGCCCAACCACAGGGGCGAATTCACCCCTCCACTTT. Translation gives CASSPTTGANSPLHF.

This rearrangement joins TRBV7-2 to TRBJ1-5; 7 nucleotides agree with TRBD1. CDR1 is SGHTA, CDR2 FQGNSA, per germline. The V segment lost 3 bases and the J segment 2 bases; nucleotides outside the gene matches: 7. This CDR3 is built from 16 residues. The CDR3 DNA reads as TGTGCCAGCAGCTTGACAGGGCGCAACGGCAATCAGCCCCAGCATTTT. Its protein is CASSLTGRNGNQPQHF.

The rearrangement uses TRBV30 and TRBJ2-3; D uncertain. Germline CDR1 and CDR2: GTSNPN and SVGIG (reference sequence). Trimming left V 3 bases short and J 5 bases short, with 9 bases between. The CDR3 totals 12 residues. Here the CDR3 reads CAWSVRRDTQYF. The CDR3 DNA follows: TGTGCCTGGAGCGTACGTCGAGATACGCAGTATTTT.

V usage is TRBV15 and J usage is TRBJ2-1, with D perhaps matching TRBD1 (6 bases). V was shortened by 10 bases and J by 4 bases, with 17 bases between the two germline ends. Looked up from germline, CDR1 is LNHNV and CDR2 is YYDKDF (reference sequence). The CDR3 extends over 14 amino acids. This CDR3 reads CAIGGETGYNEQFF. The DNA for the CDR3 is TGTGCCATCGGAGGCGAGACAGGTTACAATGAGCAGTTCTTC.

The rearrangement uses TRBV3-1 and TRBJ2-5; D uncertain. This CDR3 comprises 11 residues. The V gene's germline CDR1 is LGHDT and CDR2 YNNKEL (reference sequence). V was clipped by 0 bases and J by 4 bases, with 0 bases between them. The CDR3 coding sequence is TGTGCCAGCAGCCAAGAAGAGACCCAGTACTTC. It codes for CASSQEETQYF.

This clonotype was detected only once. The CDR3 coding sequence is TGTGCCAGCAGCCCAGACAGGGGCGACCGGGGCGAGCAGTACTTC. This codes for CASSPDRGDRGEQYF. This chain connects TRBV7-9 to TRBJ2-7; 8 bases match TRBD1. The CDR3 loop spans 15 amino acids. Germline CDR1 and CDR2: SEHNR and FQNEAQ (reference sequence). Losses at the gene ends were 5 bases for V and 6 bases for J; bases not matched to a gene: 12.

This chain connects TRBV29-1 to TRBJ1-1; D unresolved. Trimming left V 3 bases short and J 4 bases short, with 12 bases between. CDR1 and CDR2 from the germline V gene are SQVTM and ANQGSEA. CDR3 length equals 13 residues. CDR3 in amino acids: CSVESSLGTEAFF. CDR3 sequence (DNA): TGCAGCGTTGAGTCGAGCCTGGGCACTGAAGCTTTCTTT.

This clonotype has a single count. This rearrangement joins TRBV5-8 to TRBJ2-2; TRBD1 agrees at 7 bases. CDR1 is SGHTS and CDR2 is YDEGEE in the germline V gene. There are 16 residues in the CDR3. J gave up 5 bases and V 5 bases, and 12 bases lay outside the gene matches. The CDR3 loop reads CASRPTDRAWTGELFF. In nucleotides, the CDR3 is TGTGCCAGCAGGCCGACAGACAGGGCATGGACCGGGGAGCTGTTTTTT. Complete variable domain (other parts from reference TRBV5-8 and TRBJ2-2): EAGVTQSPTHLIKTRGQQATLRCSPISGHTSVYWYQQALGLGLQFLLWYDEGEERNRGNFPPRFSGRQFPNYSSELNVNALELEDSALYLCASRPTDRAWTGELFFGEGSRLTVL.

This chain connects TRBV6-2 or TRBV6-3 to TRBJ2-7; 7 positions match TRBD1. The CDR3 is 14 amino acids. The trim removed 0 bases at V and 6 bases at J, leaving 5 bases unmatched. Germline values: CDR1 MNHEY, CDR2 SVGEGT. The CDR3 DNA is TGTGCCAGCAGTTACTCGATTGAGGGGGCCGAGCAGTACTTC. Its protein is CASSYSIEGAEQYF.

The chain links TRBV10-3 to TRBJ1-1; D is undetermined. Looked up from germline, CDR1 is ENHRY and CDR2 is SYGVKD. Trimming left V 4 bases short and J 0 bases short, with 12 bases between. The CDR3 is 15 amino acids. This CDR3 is CAISAGSGMNTEAFF. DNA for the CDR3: TGTGCCATCAGTGCCGGGAGCGGGATGAACACTGAAGCTTTCTTT.

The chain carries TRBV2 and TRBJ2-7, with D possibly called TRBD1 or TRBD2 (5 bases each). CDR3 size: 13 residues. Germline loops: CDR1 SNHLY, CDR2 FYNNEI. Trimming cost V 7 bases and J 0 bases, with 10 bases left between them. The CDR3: CASKGTDSYEQYF. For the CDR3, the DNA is TGTGCCAGCAAGGGGACGGACTCCTACGAGCAGTACTTC.

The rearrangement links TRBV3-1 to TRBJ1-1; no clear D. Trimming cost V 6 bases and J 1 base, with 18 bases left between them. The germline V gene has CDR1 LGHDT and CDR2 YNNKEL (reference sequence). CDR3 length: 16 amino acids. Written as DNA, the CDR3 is TGTGCCAGCAGTCCAAGAATTTGGGTAGCGAACACTGAAGCTTTCTTT. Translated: CASSPRIWVANTEAFF.

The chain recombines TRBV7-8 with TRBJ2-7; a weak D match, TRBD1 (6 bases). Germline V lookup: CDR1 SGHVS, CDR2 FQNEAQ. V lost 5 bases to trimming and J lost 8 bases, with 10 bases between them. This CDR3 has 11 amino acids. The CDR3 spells CASSDRLKQYF. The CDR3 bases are TGTGCCAGCAGCGACAGGCTAAAGCAGTACTTC.

The CDR3 DNA reads as TGTGCCAGCAGTGGGGGAGACAGCTCCTACGAGCAGTACTTC. Its translation is CASSGGDSSYEQYF. The chain combines TRBV27 with TRBJ2-7, with D perhaps being TRBD1 or TRBD2 (5 bases each). Trimming took off 5 bases at V and 0 bases at J, with 11 bases between the two ends. Per the germline V gene, CDR1 is MNHEY and CDR2 is SMNVEV (reference sequence). The CDR3 sequence is 14 residues long.

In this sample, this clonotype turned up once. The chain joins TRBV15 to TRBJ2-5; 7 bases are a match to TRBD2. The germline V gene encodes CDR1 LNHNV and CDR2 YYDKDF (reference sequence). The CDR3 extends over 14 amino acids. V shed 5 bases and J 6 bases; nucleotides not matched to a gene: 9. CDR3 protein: CATSAQRGGKTQYF. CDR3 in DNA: TGTGCCACCAGCGCCCAAAGGGGAGGGAAGACCCAGTACTTC.

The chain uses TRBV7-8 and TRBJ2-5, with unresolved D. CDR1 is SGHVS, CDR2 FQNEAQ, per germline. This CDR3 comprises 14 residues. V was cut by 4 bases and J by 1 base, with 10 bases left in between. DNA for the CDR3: TGTGCCAGCAGCTACCCCCGGACCCAAGAGACCCAGTACTTC. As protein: CASSYPRTQETQYF.

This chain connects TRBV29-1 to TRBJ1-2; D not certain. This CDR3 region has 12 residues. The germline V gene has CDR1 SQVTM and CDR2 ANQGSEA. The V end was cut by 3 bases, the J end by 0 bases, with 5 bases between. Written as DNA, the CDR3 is TGCAGCGTTGAGTCAGCTAACTATGGCTACACCTTC. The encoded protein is CSVESANYGYTF. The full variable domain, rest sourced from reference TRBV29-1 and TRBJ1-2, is SAVISQKPSRDICQRGTSLTIQCQVDSQVTMMFWYRQQPGQSLTLIATANQGSEATYESGFVIDKFPISRPNLTFSTLTVSNMSPEDSSIYLCSVESANYGYTFGSGTRLTVV.

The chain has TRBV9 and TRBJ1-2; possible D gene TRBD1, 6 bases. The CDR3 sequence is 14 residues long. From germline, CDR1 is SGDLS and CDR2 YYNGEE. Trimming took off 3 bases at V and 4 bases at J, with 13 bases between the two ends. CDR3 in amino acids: CASSAGDRPYGYTF. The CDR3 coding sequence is TGTGCCAGCAGCGCCGGAGACAGGCCCTATGGCTACACCTTC. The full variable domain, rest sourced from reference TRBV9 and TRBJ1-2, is DSGVTQTPKHLITATGQRVTLRCSPRSGDLSVYWYQQSLDQGLQFLIQYYNGEERAKGNILERFSAQQFPDLHSELNLSSLELGDSALYFCASSAGDRPYGYTFGSGTRLTVV.

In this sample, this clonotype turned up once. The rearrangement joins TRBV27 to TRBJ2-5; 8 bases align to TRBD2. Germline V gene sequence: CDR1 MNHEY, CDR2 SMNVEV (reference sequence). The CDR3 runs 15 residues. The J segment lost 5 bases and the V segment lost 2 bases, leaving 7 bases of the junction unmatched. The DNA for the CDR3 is TGTGCCAGCAGTTTAATAGCGGGGACGTCGGAGACCCAGTACTTC. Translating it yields CASSLIAGTSETQYF.

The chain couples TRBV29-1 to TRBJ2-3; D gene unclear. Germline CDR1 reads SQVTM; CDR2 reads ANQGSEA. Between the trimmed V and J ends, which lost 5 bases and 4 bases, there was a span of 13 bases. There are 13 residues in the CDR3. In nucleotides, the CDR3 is TGCAGCGTTCCCCTTGGTGGGGCAGATACGCAGTATTTT. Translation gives CSVPLGGADTQYF.

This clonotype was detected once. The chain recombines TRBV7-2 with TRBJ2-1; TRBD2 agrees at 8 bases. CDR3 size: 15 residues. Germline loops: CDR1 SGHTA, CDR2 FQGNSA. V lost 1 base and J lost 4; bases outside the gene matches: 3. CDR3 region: CASSLGVAGYNEQFF. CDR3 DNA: TGTGCCAGCAGCTTAGGAGTAGCGGGATACAATGAGCAGTTCTTC.

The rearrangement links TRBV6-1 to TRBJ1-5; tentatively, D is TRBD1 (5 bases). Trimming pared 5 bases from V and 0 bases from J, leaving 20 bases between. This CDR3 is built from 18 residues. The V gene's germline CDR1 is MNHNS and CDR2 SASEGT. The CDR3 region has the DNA TGTGCCAGCAGTCAAAACCCCCCCGGGGACGTTAGCAATCAGCCCCAGCATTTT. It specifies CASSQNPPGDVSNQPQHF.